This TCR beta chain was observed in a study of blood T cell repertoires in COVID-19. Clones were sequenced by immunoSEQ multiplex PCR, and TCRdb holds only the in-frame ones, with some missing. This repertoire shows about 210,000 clones, 88% found once; its top ten account for around 1.6%. CDR1 is SGHTA and CDR2 is FQGTGA in the germline V gene. Trimming took off 4 bases at V and 1 base at J, with 10 bases between the two ends. The CDR3 runs 15 residues. This receptor was taken from a man aged 18 to 30 with active or convalescent COVID-19. This chain uses TRBV7-3 with TRBJ2-2; D is unclear. Source material: peripheral blood. CDR3 amino acids: CASSSLGENTGELFF. Written as DNA, the CDR3 is TGTGCCAGCAGCTCTCTAGGCGAGAACACCGGGGAGCTGTTTTTT. Drawing the rest from reference TRBV7-3 and TRBJ2-2, the complete variable domain is GAGVSQTPSNKVTEKGKYVELRCDPISGHTALYWYRQSLGQGPEFLIYFQGTGAADDSGLPNDRFFAVRPEGSVSTLKIQRTERGDSAVYLCASSSLGENTGELFFGEGSRLTVL.